This T cell receptor beta chain was identified in a study of regulatory T cells in long-lasting Graves disease. This CDR3 contains 13 residues. Germline V gene sequence: CDR1 MDHEN, CDR2 SYDVKM. The germline V and J ends were trimmed by 5 bases and 1 base, with 8 bases remaining between them. Investigators prepared the TCR beta libraries by applying iRepertoire HTBI primers and Arm-PCR of CDR3 regions. TCRdb re-derived calls from the multiplex PCR reads in MiXCR, one entry per CDR3 protein. The sample consists of about 300,000 distinct CDR3 sequences, around 21% of them appearing once. As to time point: persistent/refractory GD, antithyroid drugs over 5 years with positive TRAb. PBMC RNA served as the TCR library source. The sample holds many counts of this clonotype.

The material was peripheral blood mononuclear cells (PBMCs), obtained when the disease was refractory, from a patient treated with antithyroid drugs. V and J are TRBV28 and TRBJ1-1; D uncertain. This receptor was obtained from a female donor with Graves disease. CDR3 coding DNA: TGTGCCAGCAGTCCTTCCACGAACACTGAAGCTTTCTTT. It codes for CASSPSTNTEAFF.